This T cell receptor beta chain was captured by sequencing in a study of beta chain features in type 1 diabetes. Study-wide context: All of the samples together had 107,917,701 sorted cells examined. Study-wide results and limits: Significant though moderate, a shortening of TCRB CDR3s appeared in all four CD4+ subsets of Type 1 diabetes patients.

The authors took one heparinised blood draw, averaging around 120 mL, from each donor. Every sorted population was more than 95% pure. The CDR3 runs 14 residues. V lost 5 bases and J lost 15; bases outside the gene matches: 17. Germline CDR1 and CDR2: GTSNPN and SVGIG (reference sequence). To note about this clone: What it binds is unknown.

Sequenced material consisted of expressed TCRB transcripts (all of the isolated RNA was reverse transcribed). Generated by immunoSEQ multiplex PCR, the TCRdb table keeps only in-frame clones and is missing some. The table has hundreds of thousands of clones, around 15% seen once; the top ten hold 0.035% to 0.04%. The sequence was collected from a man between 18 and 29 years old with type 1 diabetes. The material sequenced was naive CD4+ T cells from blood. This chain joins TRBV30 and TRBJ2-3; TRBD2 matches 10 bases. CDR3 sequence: CAWGLLAGNPSLYF. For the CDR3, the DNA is TGTGCCTGGGGCCTACTAGCGGGAAACCCGTCATTATATTTT.